This T cell receptor beta chain came from a study of T cell responses to AZD1222 COVID-19 vaccine. TCRdb's table, derived via immunoSEQ multiplex PCR, lists solely in-frame clones and lacks some. The data contain about 180,000 clones, 80% to 90% of them seen just once; the ten biggest clones take up about 8%. Broader study findings: Breadth and depth of Spike-specific TCRs rose after two AZD1222 doses. Clonal diversity was possibly underestimated, and white British individuals and females predominated among donors.

A note on this clone: Antigen unknown.

In germline, CDR1 is MDHEN, CDR2 SYDVKM. The ends lost 5 bases at V and 2 bases at J; junction bases unmatched: 6. The CDR3 covers 16 residues. The sample consisted of peripheral blood, taken on day 0 of AZD1222 vaccination. The rearrangement uses TRBV28 and TRBJ1-1; 12 nucleotides align to TRBD1. The receptor comes from an adult in good health. In DNA form, the CDR3 reads TGTGCCAGCAGTGGCTCGGGACAGGGGGCAAACACTGAAGCTTTCTTT. This gives the protein CASSGSGQGANTEAFF.